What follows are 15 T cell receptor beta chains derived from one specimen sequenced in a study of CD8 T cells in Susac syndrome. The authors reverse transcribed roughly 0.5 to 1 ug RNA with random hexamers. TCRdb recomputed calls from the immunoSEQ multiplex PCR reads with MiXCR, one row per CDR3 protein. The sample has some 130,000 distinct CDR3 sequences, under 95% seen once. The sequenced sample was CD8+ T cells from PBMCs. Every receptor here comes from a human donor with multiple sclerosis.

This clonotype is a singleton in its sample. The CDR3 bases are TGTGCCAGCAGTTTAGGGGGCGGGTCGGAAGCTTTCTTT. Amino acid sequence: CASSLGGGSEAFF. This chain links TRBV27 with TRBJ1-1; D perhaps matches TRBD1 (6 bases). Trimming took off 2 bases at V and 8 bases at J, with 12 bases between the two ends. Germline CDR1 MNHEY, CDR2 SMNVEV (reference sequence). The length of the CDR3 is 13 residues.

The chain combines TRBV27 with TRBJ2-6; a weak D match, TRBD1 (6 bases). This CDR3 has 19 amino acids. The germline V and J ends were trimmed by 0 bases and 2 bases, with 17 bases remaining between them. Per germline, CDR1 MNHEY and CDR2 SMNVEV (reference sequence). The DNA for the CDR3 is TGTGCCAGCAGTTTATCGGGCAGGGGTTTTATGACTGGGGCCAACGTCCTGACTTTC. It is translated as CASSLSGRGFMTGANVLTF.

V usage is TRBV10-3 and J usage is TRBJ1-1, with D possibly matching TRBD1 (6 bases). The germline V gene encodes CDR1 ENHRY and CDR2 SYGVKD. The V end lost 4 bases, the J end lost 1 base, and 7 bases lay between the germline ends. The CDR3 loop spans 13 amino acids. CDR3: CAISGTENTEAFF. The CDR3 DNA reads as TGTGCCATCAGTGGGACAGAGAACACTGAAGCTTTCTTT.

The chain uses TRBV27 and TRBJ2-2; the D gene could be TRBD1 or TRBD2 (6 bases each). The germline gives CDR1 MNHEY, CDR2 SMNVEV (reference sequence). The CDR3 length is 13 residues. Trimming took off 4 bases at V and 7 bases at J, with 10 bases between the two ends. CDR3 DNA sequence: TGTGCCAGCAGTTCCGGGGGCGGCGGGGAGCTGTTTTTT. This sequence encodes CASSSGGGGELFF.

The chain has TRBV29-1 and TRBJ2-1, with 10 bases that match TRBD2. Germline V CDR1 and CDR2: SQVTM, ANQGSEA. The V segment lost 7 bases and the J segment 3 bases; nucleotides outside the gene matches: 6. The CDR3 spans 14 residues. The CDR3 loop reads CSARLAGFYNEQFF. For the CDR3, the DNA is TGCAGCGCTAGACTAGCGGGCTTCTACAATGAGCAGTTCTTC.

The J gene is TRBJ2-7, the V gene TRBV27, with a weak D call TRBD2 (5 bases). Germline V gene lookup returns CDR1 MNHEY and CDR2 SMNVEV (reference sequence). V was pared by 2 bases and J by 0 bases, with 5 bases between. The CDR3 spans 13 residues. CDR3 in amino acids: CASSLRGSYEQYF. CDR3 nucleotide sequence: TGTGCCAGCAGTTTACGGGGCTCCTACGAGCAGTACTTC.

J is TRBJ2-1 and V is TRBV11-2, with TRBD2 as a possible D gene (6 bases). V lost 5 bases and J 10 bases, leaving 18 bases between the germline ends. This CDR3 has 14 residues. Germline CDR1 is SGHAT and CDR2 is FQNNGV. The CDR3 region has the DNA TGTGCCAGCAGCCTAGGGACTGTCTTTCGGGAGCAGTTCTTC. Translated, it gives CASSLGTVFREQFF.

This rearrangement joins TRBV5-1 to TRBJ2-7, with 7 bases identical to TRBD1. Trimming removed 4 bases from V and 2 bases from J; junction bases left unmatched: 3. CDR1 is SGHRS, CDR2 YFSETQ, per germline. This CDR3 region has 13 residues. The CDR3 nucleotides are TGCGCCAGCAGCGAGACAGGGCCCTACGAGCAGTACTTC. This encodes CASSETGPYEQYF.

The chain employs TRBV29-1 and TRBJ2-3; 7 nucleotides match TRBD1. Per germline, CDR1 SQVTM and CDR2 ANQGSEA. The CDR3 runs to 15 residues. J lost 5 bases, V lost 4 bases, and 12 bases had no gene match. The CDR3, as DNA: TGCAGCGTTGTCCCCCAGGGGGATCCCGTAGATACGCAGTATTTT. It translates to CSVVPQGDPVDTQYF.

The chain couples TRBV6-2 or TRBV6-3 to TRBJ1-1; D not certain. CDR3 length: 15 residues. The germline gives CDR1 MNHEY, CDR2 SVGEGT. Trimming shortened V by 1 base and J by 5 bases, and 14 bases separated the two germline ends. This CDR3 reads CASSYLAGYWTEAFF. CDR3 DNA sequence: TGTGCCAGCAGTTACTTAGCGGGTTATTGGACTGAAGCTTTCTTT.

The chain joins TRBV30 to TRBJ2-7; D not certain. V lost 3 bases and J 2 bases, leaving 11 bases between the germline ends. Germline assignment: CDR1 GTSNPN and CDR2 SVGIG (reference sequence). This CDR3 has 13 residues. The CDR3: CAWRGEVPYEQYF. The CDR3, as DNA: TGTGCCTGGAGGGGCGAGGTCCCCTACGAGCAGTACTTC.

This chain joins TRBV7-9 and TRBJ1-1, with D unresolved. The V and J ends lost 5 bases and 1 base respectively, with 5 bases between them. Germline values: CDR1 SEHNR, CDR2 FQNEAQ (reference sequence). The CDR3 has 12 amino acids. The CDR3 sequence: CASSLQNTEAFF. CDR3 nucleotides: TGTGCCAGCAGCCTGCAGAACACTGAAGCTTTCTTT.

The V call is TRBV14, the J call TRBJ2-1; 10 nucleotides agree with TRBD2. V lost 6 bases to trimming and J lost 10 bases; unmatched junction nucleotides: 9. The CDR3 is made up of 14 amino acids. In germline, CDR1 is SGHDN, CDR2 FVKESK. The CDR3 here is CASRRLAGVGEQFF. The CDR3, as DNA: TGTGCCAGCAGGCGGCTAGCGGGAGTCGGGGAGCAGTTCTTC.

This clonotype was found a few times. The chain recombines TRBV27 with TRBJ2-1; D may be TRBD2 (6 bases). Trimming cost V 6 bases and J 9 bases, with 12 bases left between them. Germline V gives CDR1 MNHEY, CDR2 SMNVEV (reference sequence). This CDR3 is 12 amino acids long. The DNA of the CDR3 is TGTGCCAGCAGCCTTACCGGGGGTGAGCAGTTCTTC. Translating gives CASSLTGGEQFF.

DNA for the CDR3: TGCGCCAGCAGCCAGGACAGGGGGCGGACTGAAGCTTTCTTT. Translated, it gives CASSQDRGRTEAFF. The chain combines TRBV5-1 with TRBJ1-1, with 11 positions matching TRBD1. The CDR3 extends over 14 amino acids. Germline trimming cut 4 bases from V and 5 bases from J; bases unmatched to any gene: 4. Germline CDR1 and CDR2: SGHRS and YFSETQ. The variable domain in full, completed from reference TRBV5-1 and TRBJ1-1, reads KAGVTQTPRYLIKTRGQQVTLSCSPISGHRSVSWYQQTPGQGLQFLFEYFSETQRNKGNFPGRFSGRQFSNSRSEMNVSTLELGDSALYLCASSQDRGRTEAFFGQGTRLTVV.